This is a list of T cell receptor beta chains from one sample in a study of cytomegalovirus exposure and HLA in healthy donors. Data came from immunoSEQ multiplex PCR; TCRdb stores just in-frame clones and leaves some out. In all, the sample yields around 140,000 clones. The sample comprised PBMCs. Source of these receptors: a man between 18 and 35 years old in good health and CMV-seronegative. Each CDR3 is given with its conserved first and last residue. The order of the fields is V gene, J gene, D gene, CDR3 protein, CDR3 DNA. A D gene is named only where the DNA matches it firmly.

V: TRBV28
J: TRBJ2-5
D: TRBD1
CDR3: CASSGQGARKSETQYF
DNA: TGTGCCAGCAGCGGACAGGGGGCCAGAAAGTCCGAGACCCAGTACTTC

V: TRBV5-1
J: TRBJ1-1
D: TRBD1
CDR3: CASSLGGRGRGGTEAFF
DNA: TGCGCCAGCAGCTTGGGCGGCAGGGGGCGCGGGGGCACTGAAGCTTTCTTT

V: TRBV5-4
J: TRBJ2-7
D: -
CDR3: CASSHRGPIRIYEQYF
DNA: TGTGCCAGCAGCCATAGGGGCCCAATCCGAATTTACGAGCAGTACTTC

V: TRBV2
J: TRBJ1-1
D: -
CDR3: CASSLLAGRTEAFF
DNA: TGTGCCAGCAGCCTCCTTGCAGGGCGCACTGAAGCTTTCTTT

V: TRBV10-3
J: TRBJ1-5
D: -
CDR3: CAISDGAGDQPQHF
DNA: TGTGCCATCAGTGATGGGGCAGGGGATCAGCCCCAGCATTTT

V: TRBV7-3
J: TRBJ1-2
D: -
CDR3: CASSSLRGGYTF
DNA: TGTGCCAGCAGCTCCCTCAGGGGTGGCTACACCTTC

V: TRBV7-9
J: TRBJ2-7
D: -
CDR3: CASSLSGPYEQYF
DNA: TGTGCCAGCAGCTTATCGGGTCCCTACGAGCAGTACTTC

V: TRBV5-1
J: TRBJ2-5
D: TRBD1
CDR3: CASSFWDREGLETQYF
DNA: TGCGCCAGCAGCTTTTGGGACAGGGAGGGTTTAGAGACCCAGTACTTC

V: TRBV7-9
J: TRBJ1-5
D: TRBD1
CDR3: CASTLGGLSNQPQHF
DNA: TGTGCCAGCACCCTAGGGGGCCTATCTAATCAGCCCCAGCATTTT

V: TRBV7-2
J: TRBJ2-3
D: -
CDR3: CASSLATTDTQYF
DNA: TGTGCCAGCAGCTTAGCCACTACGGATACGCAGTATTTT

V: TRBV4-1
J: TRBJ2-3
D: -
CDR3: CASSLRTGLVDTQYF
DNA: TGCGCCAGCAGCCTCCGAACCGGTCTGGTTGATACGCAGTATTTT

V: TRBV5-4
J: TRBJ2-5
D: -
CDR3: CASSLARRGAQETQYF
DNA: TGTGCCAGCAGCTTGGCCAGGCGCGGGGCTCAAGAGACCCAGTACTTC

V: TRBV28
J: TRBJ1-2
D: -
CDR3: CASRTQGPGYTF
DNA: TGTGCCAGCAGGACCCAGGGGCCCGGCTACACCTTC

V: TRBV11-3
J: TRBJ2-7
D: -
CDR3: CASSLAGRGEQYF
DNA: TGTGCCAGCAGCTTAGCGGGAAGAGGCGAGCAGTACTTC

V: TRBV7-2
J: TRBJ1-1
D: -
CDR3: CASSRAGERAEAFF
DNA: TGTGCCAGCAGCCGGGCGGGGGAGAGGGCTGAAGCTTTCTTT

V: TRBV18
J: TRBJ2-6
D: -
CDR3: CASSENSGANVLTF
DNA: TGTGCCAGCTCAGAGAACTCTGGGGCCAACGTCCTGACTTTC

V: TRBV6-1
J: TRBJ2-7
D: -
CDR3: CASSKGDGVYEQYF
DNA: TGTGCCAGCAGTAAGGGGGATGGGGTCTACGAGCAGTACTTC

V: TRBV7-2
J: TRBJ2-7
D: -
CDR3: CASSLGRGEGRAYEQYF
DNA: TGTGCCAGCAGCTTAGGGCGGGGTGAGGGGCGGGCCTACGAGCAGTACTTC

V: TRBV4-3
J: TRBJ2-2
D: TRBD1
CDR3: CASRGTGVITGELFF
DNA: TGCGCCAGCAGGGGGACAGGGGTGATCACCGGGGAGCTGTTTTTT

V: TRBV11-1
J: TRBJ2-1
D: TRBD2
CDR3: CASSLAGLARNEQFF
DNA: TGTGCCAGCAGCTTAGCGGGACTAGCTAGGAATGAGCAGTTCTTC

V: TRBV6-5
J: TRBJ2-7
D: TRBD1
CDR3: CASSSGTGRYEQYF
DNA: TGTGCCAGCAGCTCCGGGACAGGAAGGTACGAGCAGTACTTC

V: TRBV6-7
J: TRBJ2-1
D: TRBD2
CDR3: CASSYPPEGSGVSYNEQFF
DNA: TGTGCCAGCAGTTACCCCCCCGAAGGAAGCGGGGTTTCCTACAATGAGCAGTTCTTC

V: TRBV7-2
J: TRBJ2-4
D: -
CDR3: CASSFGVWSLGKNIQYF
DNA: TGTGCCAGCAGCTTCGGAGTCTGGTCCTTAGGCAAAAACATTCAGTACTTC

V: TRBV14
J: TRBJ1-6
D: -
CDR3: CASSLRGYNSPLHF
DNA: TGTGCCAGCAGCCTACGCGGCTATAACTCACCCCTCCACTTT

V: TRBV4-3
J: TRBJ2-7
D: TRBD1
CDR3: CASSQATGDSYEQYF
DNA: TGCGCCAGCAGCCAAGCGACAGGGGACTCCTACGAGCAGTACTTC

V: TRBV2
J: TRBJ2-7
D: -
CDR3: CASSLRNPHEQYF
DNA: TGTGCCAGCAGTCTCAGAAACCCCCACGAGCAGTACTTC

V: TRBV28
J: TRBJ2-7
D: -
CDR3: CASSFSVTSSYEQYF
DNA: TGTGCCAGCAGTTTCTCAGTCACCAGCTCCTACGAGCAGTACTTC

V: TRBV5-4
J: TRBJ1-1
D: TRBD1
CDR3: CASRPPTGGWTEAFF
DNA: TGTGCCAGCAGGCCCCCGACAGGGGGCTGGACTGAAGCTTTCTTT

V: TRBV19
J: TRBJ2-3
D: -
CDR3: CAYKGEGRFGLTDTQYF
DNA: TGTGCGTACAAGGGGGAGGGCCGATTTGGCTTGACAGATACGCAGTATTTT

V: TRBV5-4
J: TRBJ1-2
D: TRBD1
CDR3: CASSSSGTGGNYGYTF
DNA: TGTGCCAGCAGCTCCTCCGGGACAGGGGGAAACTATGGCTACACCTTC

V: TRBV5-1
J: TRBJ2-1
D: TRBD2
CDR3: CASSSGLAGANEQFF
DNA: TGCGCCAGCAGCAGCGGACTAGCGGGAGCCAATGAGCAGTTCTTC

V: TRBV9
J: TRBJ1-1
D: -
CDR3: CASSGTEAFF
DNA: TGTGCCAGCAGCGGGACAGAAGCTTTCTTT

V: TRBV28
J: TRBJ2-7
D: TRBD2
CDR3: CASSRTSNSYEQYF
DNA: TGTGCCAGCAGCCGGACTAGCAACTCCTACGAGCAGTACTTC

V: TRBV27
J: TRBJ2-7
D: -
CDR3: CASSLSGGGLYEQYF
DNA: TGTGCCAGCAGTTTATCTGGGGGGGGGCTTTACGAGCAGTACTTC

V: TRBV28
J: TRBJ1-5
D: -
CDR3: CASSPTRKGYSNQPQHF
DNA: TGTGCCAGCAGTCCAACCCGTAAGGGGTATAGCAATCAGCCCCAGCATTTT

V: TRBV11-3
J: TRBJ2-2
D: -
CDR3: CASSPRTAGQRGPGELFF
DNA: TGTGCCAGCAGCCCCAGGACAGCCGGACAGAGGGGCCCCGGGGAGCTGTTTTTT

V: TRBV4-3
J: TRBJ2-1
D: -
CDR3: CASSPPLAGWNEQFF
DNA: TGCGCCAGCAGCCCCCCTTTGGCAGGCTGGAATGAGCAGTTCTTC

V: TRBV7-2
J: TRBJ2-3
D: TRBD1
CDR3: CASSLDGDRTDTQYF
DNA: TGTGCCAGTAGCTTAGACGGGGACAGAACAGATACGCAGTATTTT

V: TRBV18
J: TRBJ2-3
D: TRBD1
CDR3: CASSGTEQRTDTQYF
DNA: TGTGCCAGCTCAGGGACAGAGCAGCGCACAGATACGCAGTATTTT

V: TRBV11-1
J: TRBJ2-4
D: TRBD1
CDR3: CASKPGQGKTGF
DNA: TGTGCCAGCAAACCGGGACAGGGTAAAACTGGCTTC

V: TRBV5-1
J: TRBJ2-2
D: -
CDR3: CASSLGRGNTGELFF
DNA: TGCGCCAGCAGCTTGGGCAGGGGGAACACCGGGGAGCTGTTTTTT

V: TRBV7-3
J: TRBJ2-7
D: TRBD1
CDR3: CASSRPGGQQYF
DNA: TGTGCCAGCAGCCGCCCAGGGGGTCAGCAGTACTTC

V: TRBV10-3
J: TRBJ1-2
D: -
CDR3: CAISELDSYGYTF
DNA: TGTGCCATCAGTGAGTTGGACAGCTATGGCTACACCTTC

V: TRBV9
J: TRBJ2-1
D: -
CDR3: CASSVGGGDNEQFF
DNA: TGTGCCAGCAGCGTAGGCGGGGGCGACAATGAGCAGTTCTTC

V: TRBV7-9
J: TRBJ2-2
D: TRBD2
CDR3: CASRTSGRDTGELFF
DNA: TGTGCCAGCAGAACTAGCGGGAGGGACACCGGGGAGCTGTTTTTT

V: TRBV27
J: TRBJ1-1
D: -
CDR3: CASSQRGGFEAFF
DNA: TGTGCCAGCAGCCAAAGGGGCGGATTTGAAGCTTTCTTT

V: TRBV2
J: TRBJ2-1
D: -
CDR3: CASSTAPGQNEQFF
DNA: TGTGCCAGCAGTACCGCCCCTGGACAGAATGAGCAGTTCTTC

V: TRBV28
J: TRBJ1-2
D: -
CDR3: CASCLTANYGYTF
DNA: TGTGCCAGCTGCCTAACAGCTAACTATGGCTACACCTTC

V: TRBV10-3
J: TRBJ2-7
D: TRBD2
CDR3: CAISAVSGSSHEQYF
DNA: TGTGCCATCAGTGCGGTCAGCGGGAGTAGCCACGAGCAGTACTTC

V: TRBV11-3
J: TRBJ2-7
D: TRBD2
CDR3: CASSLDPYGLAGSEQYF
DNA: TGTGCCAGCAGCTTAGATCCCTACGGACTAGCGGGAAGCGAGCAGTACTTC

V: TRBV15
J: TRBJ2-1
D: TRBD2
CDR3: CATSRGRLGEGQLDELNEQFF
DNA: TGTGCCACCAGCAGGGGCCGTCTGGGGGAGGGCCAATTGGACGAACTAAATGAGCAGTTCTTC

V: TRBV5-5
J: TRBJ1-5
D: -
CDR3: CASSLEQGLNQPQHF
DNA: TGTGCCAGCAGCTTAGAACAGGGTCTTAATCAGCCCCAGCATTTT

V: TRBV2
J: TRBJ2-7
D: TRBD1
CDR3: CASTTGTVSYEQYF
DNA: TGTGCCAGCACCACCGGGACAGTCTCCTACGAGCAGTACTTC

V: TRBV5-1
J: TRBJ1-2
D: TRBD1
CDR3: CASTLDRANYGYTF
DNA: TGCGCCAGCACCCTTGACAGGGCAAACTATGGCTACACCTTC